A selection of T cell receptor beta chains follows, all from one sample in a study of T-cell memory formation after mild COVID-19. One entry per CDR3 protein results from TCRdb running MiXCR on the 5' RACE reads. Among around 440,000 distinct CDR3 sequences listed, over 15% were seen once. The material sequenced was PBMCs or a T cell subset sorted from them (not recorded which). These receptor sequences come from an adult woman who had mild COVID-19 (a few samples of this study predate the infection). Cell type and time point are not known. Each CDR3 is given with its conserved first and last residue.

J gene	V gene	CDR3 protein
TRBJ2-3	TRBV19	CASSIVRRADLTDTQYF
TRBJ1-1	TRBV5-1	CASSQPDRGLGVNTEAFF
TRBJ2-5	TRBV5-8	CASSTGTSGGARETQYF
TRBJ1-2	TRBV4-3	CASSVRQGVDYGYTF
TRBJ1-1	TRBV5-4	CASSFEGTEAFF
TRBJ2-5	TRBV6-6	CASSKVTSEETQYF
TRBJ2-3	TRBV7-2	CASSLGNGGADTQYF
TRBJ1-1	TRBV12-3/TRBV12-4	CASTPGRENTEAFF
TRBJ1-2	TRBV20-1	CSAGGQANYGYTF
TRBJ2-1	TRBV5-1	CASSSLHRNEQFF
TRBJ2-3	TRBV9	CASSVGSGDTQYF
TRBJ2-1	TRBV6-5	CASSYSRTGGNEQFF
TRBJ1-5	TRBV7-9	CASSLGVGTGSNQPQHF
TRBJ2-1	TRBV7-9	CASSLGLGSFYNEQFF
TRBJ2-4	TRBV7-2	CASCFPGLHHQYF
TRBJ2-7	TRBV6-5	CASSYGLASGSHEQYF
TRBJ2-7	TRBV6-5	CASSYSKALEQYF
TRBJ2-3	TRBV5-1	CASSFGSGRDTQYF
TRBJ2-1	TRBV29-1	CSGGGGYNEQFF
TRBJ1-2	TRBV21-1	CASSKNTGADHGYTF
TRBJ2-2	TRBV7-9	CASSLQETGELFF
TRBJ1-6	TRBV5-1	CASSLGFQGASNSPLHF
TRBJ2-7	TRBV6-5	CASTTRRTPPYEQYF
TRBJ2-5	TRBV11-2	CASSLGLFAPKETQYF
TRBJ2-1	TRBV29-1	CSVEYPSSGQFF
TRBJ2-7	TRBV12-3/TRBV12-4	CASSLFPNEQYF
TRBJ2-2	TRBV4-2	CASSQAPGQGFTGELFF
TRBJ2-1	TRBV15	CATSSALGMGNEQFF
TRBJ2-3	TRBV20-1	CSASRDTGDFTDTQYF
TRBJ2-2	TRBV7-9	CASSLAGITGELFF
TRBJ2-5	TRBV14	CASSQLGQGKETQYF
TRBJ2-3	TRBV9	CASSALSGAGADTQYF
TRBJ1-3	TRBV11-2	CASSLGQRSSGNTIYF
TRBJ2-5	TRBV29-1	CSVDGGARETQYF
TRBJ2-1	TRBV28	CASSPGGAGVSYEQFF
TRBJ1-1	TRBV12-3/TRBV12-4	CASSLSPGAEAFF
TRBJ2-6	TRBV9	CASSVRLGANVLTF
TRBJ2-2	TRBV19	CASSRRQGLNTGELFF
TRBJ1-4	TRBV12-3/TRBV12-4	CASTLSGQGGEKLFF
TRBJ2-7	TRBV12-3/TRBV12-4	CASSPTGPLSEQYF
TRBJ2-1	TRBV5-4	CASSWPAGNEQFF
TRBJ2-7	TRBV5-1	CASSDGTGSVYEQYF
TRBJ1-2	TRBV7-9	CASSSLHGYTF
TRBJ2-7	TRBV6-1	CASSEVWRGYF
TRBJ2-3	TRBV13	CASSQGLAATDTQYF
TRBJ2-7	TRBV27	CASKGFGSGVEQYF
TRBJ2-1	TRBV12-3/TRBV12-4	CASRPSGLLGQFF
TRBJ2-7	TRBV5-6	CASSPPGRELYEQYF
TRBJ2-5	TRBV3-1	CASSQGPAGQSQYF
TRBJ2-1	TRBV7-9	CASSRGGPSNEQFF
TRBJ2-2	TRBV6-4	CASSPGPHTTGELFF
TRBJ2-3	TRBV4-2	CASSQGRAGVADTQYF
TRBJ2-1	TRBV18	CASSPNPSGRGNEQFF
TRBJ2-4	TRBV10-3	CAISGDGITGTKNIQYF
TRBJ1-1	TRBV6-5	CASSYLGVLNTEAFF
TRBJ1-5	TRBV6-2/TRBV6-3	CASSHGGGNQPQHF
TRBJ1-3	TRBV5-1	CASRPEEGSGNTIYF
TRBJ2-1	TRBV7-9	CASSWTSGIEQFF
TRBJ2-3	TRBV20-1	CSAKEGARTDTQYF
TRBJ2-1	TRBV4-1	CASSLTSGGIYNEQFF